This TCR beta chain appears in the sequencing data of a study of sequential checkpoint blockade in melanoma. Study as a whole: Randomization was 1:1 between first-line nivolumab→ipilimumab and ipilimumab→nivolumab.

The data were produced by immunoSEQ multiplex PCR, yet TCRdb's version contains in-frame clones alone and is incomplete. The sample holds approximately 5,000 clones, around nine tenths seen once. Regarding treatment: randomized to nivolumab then ipilimumab (arm A) or the reverse (arm B). DNA-damaging chemotherapy had not been given to any patient beforehand. From thawed PBMCs, live CD3+CD8+ cells negative for CD19 and CD56 were sorted. The CDR3 is 15 amino acids. Trimming removed 4 bases at V and 2 bases at J, with 15 bases between. Per the germline V gene, CDR1 is SGHAT and CDR2 is FQNNGV. This clone occurred once.

The chain recombines TRBV11-2 with TRBJ2-7; a weak D match, TRBD1 (6 bases). This TCR derives from a human donor with melanoma. This specimen was CD8+ T cells sorted from blood (inferred from file names), taken from a patient given nivolumab and ipilimumab in sequence. CDR3 sequence (DNA): TGTGCCAGCAGCTCCCGCAACAGGGATACCTACGAGCAGTACTTC. Protein sequence: CASSSRNRDTYEQYF.